This T cell receptor beta chain was captured by sequencing in a study of cytomegalovirus exposure and HLA in healthy donors. Clones were sequenced by immunoSEQ multiplex PCR, and TCRdb holds only the in-frame ones, with some missing. The sample lists some 150,000 clones, roughly nine tenths occurring once. CDR3 length: 16 residues. Unmatched junction bases numbered 7, after V lost 2 bases and J lost 3 bases. Germline V gene sequence: CDR1 SGHRS, CDR2 YFSETQ. Specimen: PBMCs. The receptor was isolated from a woman under 30 in good health and CMV-seropositive. The chain has TRBV5-1 and TRBJ2-5, with 10 nucleotides matching TRBD2. CDR3 nucleotide sequence: TGCGCCAGCAGCTTAACAGCGGGAGGGCAGGAAGAGACCCAGTACTTC. As protein: CASSLTAGGQEETQYF.